The 8 T cell receptor beta chains presented below share a single source sample, sequenced in a study of blood T cell repertoires in COVID-19. The method was immunoSEQ multiplex PCR; TCRdb's version includes in-frame clones alone and lacks a portion of them. The sample has fewer than 300,000 clones, approximately 89% seen once. The sequenced sample was peripheral blood. The receptor set was obtained from a woman under 40 with COVID-19, enrolled during active disease.

The chain combines TRBV27 with TRBJ2-7; 8 bases are a match to TRBD2. Germline values: CDR1 MNHEY, CDR2 SMNVEV (reference sequence). J gave up 7 bases and V 0 bases, and 17 bases lay outside the gene matches. There are 18 residues in the CDR3. The CDR3 spells CASSLSQSFRAGVSEQYF. The CDR3 DNA sequence: TGTGCCAGCAGTTTATCCCAAAGTTTTCGAGCGGGAGTGTCTGAGCAGTACTTC.

The chain combines TRBV2 with TRBJ1-5, with 9 bases identical to TRBD1. With V trimmed by 6 bases and J by 6 bases, 9 bases remained unmatched. Per germline, CDR1 SNHLY and CDR2 FYNNEI. CDR3 size: 15 residues. The CDR3 loop is CASSTTGGASQPQHF. CDR3 DNA: TGTGCCAGCAGCACTACAGGGGGCGCGAGTCAGCCCCAGCATTTT.

The CDR3: CASSQEGRAADTQYF. In DNA form, the CDR3 reads TGCGCCAGCAGCCAAGAGGGCAGGGCGGCAGATACGCAGTATTTT. The chain joins TRBV4-1 to TRBJ2-3; D is possibly TRBD1 (5 bases). This CDR3 has 15 amino acids. Germline V gene sequence: CDR1 MGHRA, CDR2 YSYEKL. V was pared by 0 bases and J by 4 bases, with 11 bases between.

This chain joins TRBV5-6 and TRBJ1-1, with D unclear. The V end lost 4 bases, the J end lost 7 bases, and 14 bases lay between the germline ends. Germline assignment: CDR1 SGHDT and CDR2 YYEEEE. The CDR3 sequence is 13 residues long. The CDR3 region has the DNA TGTGCCAGCAGCCGCTGGACTACCGGTGAAGCTTTCTTT. Encoded protein: CASSRWTTGEAFF.

This clone was seen just once. This chain connects TRBV4-1 to TRBJ1-5, with unresolved D. Trimming removed 3 bases from V and 0 bases from J, with 9 bases in between. This CDR3 has 15 amino acids. Germline V gene sequence: CDR1 MGHRA, CDR2 YSYEKL. The DNA for the CDR3 is TGCGCCAGCAGCCAGGACTCCTATAGCAATCAGCCCCAGCATTTT. This sequence encodes CASSQDSYSNQPQHF.

J is TRBJ2-4 and V is TRBV5-6, with unresolved D. Germline CDR1 SGHDT, CDR2 YYEEEE. The CDR3 has 13 amino acids. The V gene lost 4 bases and the J gene lost 5 bases, with 10 bases spanning the gap. The CDR3 region is CASSKRRENIQYF. CDR3 DNA: TGTGCCAGCAGCAAACGACGGGAAAACATTCAGTACTTC.

The chain links TRBV10-2 to TRBJ1-2; D is ambiguous. The V end was cut by 2 bases, the J end by 8 bases, with 12 bases between. Germline V gene sequence: CDR1 WSHSY, CDR2 SAAADI. This CDR3 is 13 amino acids long. The CDR3 coding sequence is TGCGCCAGCAGTGAGAAGCCGTATTGGGGCTACACCTTC. Encoded protein: CASSEKPYWGYTF.

The chain joins TRBV6-5 to TRBJ2-1; 8 bases match TRBD2. The trim removed 2 bases at V and 7 bases at J, leaving 7 bases unmatched. The CDR3 contains 15 residues. CDR1 and CDR2 (germline): MNHEY, SVGAGI. The CDR3 loop is CASSYSREGPNEQFF. CDR3 coding DNA: TGTGCCAGCAGTTACAGCCGGGAGGGCCCTAATGAGCAGTTCTTC.